This is a list of T cell receptor beta chains from one sample in a study of blood T cell repertoires in COVID-19. The protocol was immunoSEQ multiplex PCR, while the TCRdb copy is restricted to in-frame clones and leaves out a portion. Of roughly 150,000 clones listed, around 80% are singletons. Sequenced sample: PBMCs or T cells enriched from blood (not recorded which). These receptors were collected from a man aged 65-85 years who had been exposed to COVID-19. Each CDR3 is given with its conserved first and last residue. The order of the fields is V gene, J gene, D gene, clone size, CDR3 protein, CDR3 DNA. A D gene is named only where the DNA matches it firmly. The size field is filled for only some rows; it gives once, few, many or a size class.

TRBV7-2	TRBJ1-3	NA	few	CASSQAAATIYF	TGTGCCAGCAGCCAAGCGGCGGCCACCATATATTTT
TRBV6-1	TRBJ1-4	NA	NA	CASSEGGGGDEKLFF	TGTGCCAGCAGTGAAGGGGGTGGGGGCGATGAAAAACTGTTTTTT
TRBV18	TRBJ1-1	NA	NA	CASSPSGSNTEAFF	TGTGCCAGCTCACCGTCGGGGTCCAACACTGAAGCTTTCTTT
TRBV6-1	TRBJ2-7	NA	NA	CASSDRYEQYF	TGTGCCAGCAGTGACAGGTACGAGCAGTACTTC
TRBV10-1	TRBJ2-3	NA	once	CASSETAGADTQYF	TGCGCCAGCAGTGAGACGGCGGGCGCAGATACGCAGTATTTT
TRBV28	TRBJ1-1	NA	NA	CASSTPEGRGTEAFF	TGTGCCAGCAGTACCCCGGAGGGCCGGGGCACTGAAGCTTTCTTT
TRBV19	TRBJ1-1	TRBD1	NA	CASTQGTGATFEAFF	TGTGCCAGTACCCAAGGGACAGGGGCAACATTTGAAGCTTTCTTT
TRBV11-2	TRBJ2-5	NA	NA	CASSLDVWDGSNQETQYF	TGTGCCAGCAGCTTAGACGTGTGGGACGGGAGTAACCAAGAGACCCAGTACTTC
TRBV4-3	TRBJ2-6	TRBD1	NA	CASSQEVGTVFSGANVLTF	TGCGCCAGCAGCCAAGAGGTGGGGACAGTGTTCTCTGGGGCCAACGTCCTGACTTTC
TRBV6-5	TRBJ1-2	TRBD1	NA	CASSRHQGATYGYTF	TGTGCCAGCAGTCGCCACCAGGGGGCGACCTATGGCTACACCTTC
TRBV10-3	TRBJ2-1	TRBD1	NA	CAISGQGVGNEQFF	TGTGCCATCAGTGGACAGGGGGTGGGTAATGAGCAGTTCTTC
TRBV6-2/TRBV6-3	TRBJ1-2	TRBD1	NA	CASSTGQGGGYTF	TGTGCCAGCAGTACCGGACAGGGCGGCGGCTACACCTTC
TRBV12-3/TRBV12-4	TRBJ1-1	TRBD1	once	CASSHRGVAFF	TGTGCCAGCAGCCACAGGGGGGTAGCTTTCTTT
TRBV5-8	TRBJ2-5	NA	few	CASSLALLRETQYF	TGTGCCAGCAGCTTGGCCCTTCTCCGGGAGACCCAGTACTTC
TRBV29-1	TRBJ2-7	TRBD1	NA	CSVEGGQGTYEQYF	TGCAGCGTTGAAGGGGGACAGGGTACCTACGAGCAGTACTTC
TRBV30	TRBJ2-5	TRBD1	NA	CAWSQGAGETQYF	TGTGCCTGGAGTCAGGGGGCGGGTGAGACCCAGTACTTC
TRBV2	TRBJ1-2	NA	NA	CASSLVQGRGRGYTF	TGTGCCAGCAGCCTAGTTCAGGGGCGCGGAAGAGGCTACACCTTC
TRBV4-3	TRBJ1-2	NA	NA	CASSQDRYGGSGYTF	TGCGCCAGCAGCCAAGATCGGTATGGGGGCTCTGGCTACACCTTC
TRBV24-1	TRBJ2-2	NA	NA	CATSDSRRVTGELFF	TGTGCCACCAGTGATTCCAGGAGGGTTACCGGGGAGCTGTTTTTT
TRBV19	TRBJ1-5	TRBD1	NA	CASSIVGQGDNQPQHF	TGTGCCAGTAGTATAGTGGGACAGGGGGACAATCAGCCCCAGCATTTT
TRBV6-2/TRBV6-3	TRBJ1-2	NA	NA	CASSYGLHYGYTF	TGTGCCAGCAGTTATGGACTCCACTATGGCTACACCTTC
TRBV5-1	TRBJ2-7	TRBD2	NA	CASSLGREEGYEQYF	TGCGCCAGCAGCTTGGGGCGGGAGGAAGGCTACGAGCAGTACTTC
TRBV12-2	TRBJ2-7	NA	NA	CASRPYASLPYEQYF	TGTGCAAGTCGCCCGTATGCCAGTCTCCCCTACGAGCAGTACTTC
TRBV7-2	TRBJ2-1	TRBD2	NA	CASSRGLAGVTSYNEQFF	TGTGCCAGCAGCCGGGGACTAGCGGGAGTGACCTCCTACAATGAGCAGTTCTTC
TRBV19	TRBJ1-6	NA	NA	CASMQNNSPLHF	TGTGCCAGTATGCAGAATAATTCACCCCTCCACTTT
TRBV6-2/TRBV6-3	TRBJ2-3	NA	once	CASTPAALTRDTQYF	TGTGCCAGCACCCCCGCGGCGCTTACTCGGGATACGCAGTATTTT
TRBV7-9	TRBJ2-7	NA	NA	CASSLEVGTKYF	TGTGCCAGCAGCTTAGAAGTAGGGACAAAGTACTTC
TRBV2	TRBJ2-5	TRBD2	NA	CASSEAGLVPETQYF	TGTGCCAGCAGTGAAGCGGGACTAGTACCCGAGACCCAGTACTTC
TRBV27	TRBJ1-2	NA	NA	CAVKRTGMYGYTF	TGTGCCGTCAAGAGGACCGGGATGTATGGCTACACCTTC
TRBV9	TRBJ2-7	NA	NA	CASSMSSYEQYF	TGTGCCAGCAGCATGAGCTCCTACGAGCAGTACTTC
TRBV9	TRBJ2-3	NA	NA	CASSGTASTDTQYF	TGTGCCAGCAGCGGGACAGCTAGCACAGATACGCAGTATTTT
TRBV4-1	TRBJ1-3	NA	NA	CASSQSRAPSSGNTIYF	TGCGCCAGCAGCCAGTCCAGGGCTCCGAGCTCTGGAAACACCATATATTTT
TRBV5-1	TRBJ2-7	TRBD1	NA	CASSWNRDRAPYEQYF	TGCGCCAGCTCCTGGAACCGGGACAGGGCACCCTACGAGCAGTACTTC
TRBV3-1/TRBV3-2	TRBJ1-3	TRBD1	once	CASSQKTGAGNTIYF	TGTGCCAGCAGCCAGAAGACAGGGGCCGGAAACACCATATATTTT
TRBV4-3	TRBJ2-7	TRBD2	NA	CASSQDGGRGDEQYF	TGCGCCAGCAGCCAAGATGGGGGGAGGGGAGACGAGCAGTACTTC
TRBV3-1/TRBV3-2	TRBJ2-7	NA	NA	CASSQVGGKQYF	TGTGCCAGCAGCCAAGTGGGAGGTAAGCAGTACTTC
TRBV19	TRBJ2-2	TRBD1	few	CASKPTGGAGELFF	TGTGCCAGTAAACCGACAGGGGGGGCCGGGGAGCTGTTTTTT
TRBV7-2	TRBJ2-3	TRBD2	NA	CASSLLAVFTDTQYF	TGTGCCAGCAGCTTACTAGCGGTCTTCACAGATACGCAGTATTTT
TRBV7-9	TRBJ1-2	NA	NA	CASSATGGYGYTF	TGTGCCAGCAGCGCAACGGGGGGCTATGGCTACACCTTC
TRBV4-2	TRBJ2-4	TRBD2	few	CASSPKIGTSGGASLAKNIQYF	TGTGCCAGCAGCCCGAAGATCGGGACTAGCGGGGGGGCCTCTCTAGCCAAAAACATTCAGTACTTC
TRBV5-4	TRBJ2-2	TRBD1	NA	CASSQGQRMGGELFF	TGTGCCAGCAGCCAGGGACAGAGGATGGGCGGGGAGCTGTTTTTT
TRBV19	TRBJ1-2	TRBD1	NA	CASSKQGDYGYTF	TGTGCCAGTAGTAAACAGGGGGACTATGGCTACACCTTC
TRBV21-1	TRBJ2-3	NA	NA	CASSKIRLAGGNNSTDTQYF	TGTGCCAGCAGCAAGATCCGACTAGCGGGGGGGAACAATAGCACAGATACGCAGTATTTT
TRBV9	TRBJ2-1	TRBD2	NA	CASSVTSGDYNEQFF	TGTGCCAGCAGCGTAACTAGCGGGGACTACAATGAGCAGTTCTTC
TRBV19	TRBJ1-4	TRBD1	NA	CASSERTGLTNEKLFF	TGTGCCAGTAGTGAGAGGACAGGACTAACTAATGAAAAACTGTTTTTT
TRBV28	TRBJ1-1	TRBD1	NA	CAAQGALGQGLEAFF	TGTGCCGCTCAGGGGGCACTGGGACAGGGACTTGAAGCTTTCTTT
TRBV7-9	TRBJ2-5	TRBD1	NA	CASGLSGTGTETQYF	TGTGCCAGCGGTCTCTCCGGGACAGGGACAGAGACCCAGTACTTC
TRBV5-1	TRBJ1-4	NA	NA	CASSALGADRAYEKLFF	TGCGCCAGCAGCGCCCTGGGGGCCGACAGAGCATATGAAAAACTGTTTTTT